These 15 T cell receptor beta chains originate from one sample sequenced in a study of T cell responses to AZD1222 COVID-19 vaccine. Sequencing was performed with immunoSEQ multiplex PCR; in TCRdb, only in-frame clones are kept and a portion is missing. The table records 93,000 or so clones, approximately 88% of them present only once. The starting material was peripheral blood, obtained on day 0 of AZD1222 vaccination. These receptors were obtained from an adult in good health.

CDR3 in DNA: TGTGCCAGCAGCTTACGCGAGCACCGCATGAACACTGAAGCTTTCTTT. Translated: CASSLREHRMNTEAFF. The V and J genes are TRBV7-2 and TRBJ1-1; D is unclear. The V gene lost 2 bases and the J gene lost 0 bases, with 13 bases spanning the gap. This CDR3 is built from 16 residues. The germline gives CDR1 SGHTA, CDR2 FQGNSA.

The chain couples TRBV6-5 to TRBJ1-2; 8 bases fit TRBD1. The V gene end was trimmed by 4 bases and the J gene end by 2 bases; junction bases not matched to a gene: 9. CDR3 length equals 16 residues. Germline CDR1 is MNHEY and CDR2 is SVGAGI. The CDR3 sequence is CASSSAGTGQNYGYTF. DNA for the CDR3: TGTGCCAGCAGTTCTGCCGGGACAGGACAGAACTATGGCTACACCTTC.

The chain joins TRBV7-2 to TRBJ1-1; a weak D match, TRBD1 (6 bases). Germline V gene lookup returns CDR1 SGHTA and CDR2 FQGNSA. V was shortened by 4 bases and J by 5 bases, with 14 bases between the two germline ends. The CDR3 covers 14 residues. This chain's CDR3 is CASSSRGGGTEAFF. CDR3 in DNA: TGTGCCAGCAGCTCCAGGGGAGGGGGGACTGAAGCTTTCTTT.

The rearrangement joins TRBV24-1 to TRBJ2-1; a possible D gene is TRBD1 (6 bases). The CDR3 length is 13 residues. Trimming took off 6 bases at V and 8 bases at J, with 13 bases between the two ends. Germline CDR1 is KGHDR and CDR2 is SFDVKD. Here the CDR3 reads CATSLTGFDEQFF. As DNA, the CDR3 is TGTGCCACCAGTCTGACAGGATTCGATGAGCAGTTCTTC.

The J gene is TRBJ2-3, the V gene TRBV18; 9 bases line up with TRBD1. Germline values: CDR1 KGHSH, CDR2 LQKENI. The CDR3 runs 14 residues. The ends lost 4 bases at V and 4 bases at J; junction bases unmatched: 3. CDR3 region: CASSRDRVADTQYF. The CDR3 DNA reads as TGTGCCAGCTCACGGGACAGGGTTGCAGATACGCAGTATTTT.

This chain uses TRBV27 with TRBJ2-4; TRBD2 matches 7 bases. V was pared by 4 bases and J by 2 bases, with 2 bases of the junction left unmatched. Germline CDR1 is MNHEY and CDR2 is SMNVEV (reference sequence). There are 14 residues in the CDR3. The CDR3 nucleotides read TGTGCCAGCAGTTCGGGAGGTTCCAAAAACATTCAGTACTTC. Its protein product is CASSSGGSKNIQYF.

The J gene is TRBJ1-1, the V gene TRBV29-1; 8 bases agree with TRBD1. This CDR3 spans 14 amino acids. The germline V gene encodes CDR1 SQVTM and CDR2 ANQGSEA. CDR3 residues: CSVTFDRGNTEAFF. CDR3 bases: TGCAGTGTAACCTTCGACAGGGGTAACACTGAAGCTTTCTTT.

The J gene is TRBJ1-5, the V gene TRBV5-1; 8 nucleotides align to TRBD1. CDR3 length: 14 amino acids. CDR1 and CDR2 from the germline V gene are SGHRS and YFSETQ. Trimming cost V 4 bases and J 2 bases; bases outside gene matches: 2. CDR3 amino acids: CASSAGGGNQPQHF. DNA of the CDR3: TGCGCCAGCAGCGCAGGGGGCGGCAATCAGCCCCAGCATTTT.

This clone has more than one count but fewer than ten. The chain recombines TRBV15 with TRBJ2-7; D might be TRBD2 (6 bases). The CDR3 is 14 amino acids. From germline, CDR1 is LNHNV and CDR2 YYDKDF (reference sequence). V shed 1 base and J shed 5 bases, with 12 bases lying between them. CDR3 region: CATSRGGGDHEQYF. CDR3 DNA sequence: TGTGCCACCAGCAGAGGTGGAGGGGACCACGAGCAGTACTTC.

This sequence joins TRBV11-3 and TRBJ1-1; perhaps TRBD1 as D (5 bases). Looked up from germline, CDR1 is SGHNT and CDR2 is YENEEA. The CDR3 length is 15 residues. V was pared by 0 bases and J by 4 bases, with 12 bases between. The chain's CDR3 is CASSLEGSGVTEAFF. As DNA, the CDR3 is TGTGCCAGCAGCTTAGAGGGGTCGGGGGTCACTGAAGCTTTCTTT. The full variable domain, with the rest looked up from reference TRBV11-3 and TRBJ1-1, is EAGVVQSPRYKIIEKKQPVAFWCNPISGHNTLYWYLQNLGQGPELLIRYENEEAVDDSQLPKDRFSAERLKGVDSTLKIQPAELGDSAVYLCASSLEGSGVTEAFFGQGTRLTVV.

This CDR3 is CASSPDRSNSPLHF. CDR3 bases: TGTGCCAGCAGCCCGGACAGATCCAATTCACCCCTCCACTTT. The chain combines TRBV3-1 (or the pseudogene TRBV3-2) with TRBJ1-6; the D gene is possibly TRBD1 (6 bases). The CDR3 contains 14 residues. The germline V gene has CDR1 LGHDT and CDR2 YNNKEL (reference sequence). Trimming left V 4 bases short and J 7 bases short, with 11 bases between.

The V gene is TRBV7-9, the J gene TRBJ2-3; D is possibly TRBD2 (6 bases). V was shortened by 4 bases and J by 0 bases, with 14 bases between the two germline ends. Germline assignment: CDR1 SEHNR and CDR2 FQNEAQ (reference sequence). CDR3 length: 16 amino acids. The CDR3 reads CASSSPSGVSTDTQYF. CDR3 coding DNA: TGTGCCAGCAGCTCTCCGTCGGGGGTTAGCACAGATACGCAGTATTTT.

This clone has only a few counts. The V and J genes are TRBV19 and TRBJ2-1; D unclear. Per the germline V gene, CDR1 is LNHDA and CDR2 is SQIVND (reference sequence). The CDR3 has 14 amino acids. The ends were cut back, 3 bases at V and 3 bases at J, with 9 bases in the middle. CDR3 sequence (DNA): TGTGCCAGTAGTATGGGTTTAGACTACAATGAGCAGTTCTTC. Translation gives CASSMGLDYNEQFF.

The table lists this clone with a few counts. This chain connects TRBV5-1 to TRBJ2-2, with 12 bases aligning to TRBD2. CDR3 length: 15 amino acids. Germline assignment: CDR1 SGHRS and CDR2 YFSETQ. With V trimmed by 0 bases and J by 6 bases, 0 bases remained unmatched. CDR3 region: CASSLGLAGAGELFF. The CDR3 nucleotides read TGCGCCAGCAGCTTGGGACTAGCGGGGGCCGGGGAGCTGTTTTTT.

This clone came up a few times. The chain links TRBV6-4 to TRBJ1-6; no clear D gene. Per germline, CDR1 MRHNA and CDR2 SNTAGT. Trimming stripped 5 bases from V and 7 bases from J, with 6 bases between. The CDR3 length is 12 residues. This CDR3 is CASSSGNSPLHF. CDR3 nucleotide sequence: TGTGCCAGCAGTTCGGGAAATTCACCCCTCCACTTT.